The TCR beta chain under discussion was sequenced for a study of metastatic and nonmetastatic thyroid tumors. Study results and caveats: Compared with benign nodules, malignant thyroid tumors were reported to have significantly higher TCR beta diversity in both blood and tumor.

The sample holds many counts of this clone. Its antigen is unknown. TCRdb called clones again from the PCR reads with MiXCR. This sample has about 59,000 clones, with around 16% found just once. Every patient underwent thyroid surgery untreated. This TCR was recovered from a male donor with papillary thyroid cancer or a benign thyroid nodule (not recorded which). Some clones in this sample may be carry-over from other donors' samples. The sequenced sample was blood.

The DNA for the CDR3 is TGTGCCAGCAGCGTAGGGTCAGGGGGGCTGGAACAGCCCCAGCATTTT. Translating gives CASSVGSGGLEQPQHF. The chain is built from TRBV9 and TRBJ1-5, with 7 bases aligning to TRBD1. The CDR3 has 16 residues. Per germline, CDR1 SGDLS and CDR2 YYNGEE. V was pared by 0 bases and J by 7 bases, with 10 bases of the junction left unmatched.